This paragraph covers one T cell receptor beta chain sequence. The antigen this receptor binds is unknown. Per-base quality was not reported, and no clone a single base away is much larger than it. Profiling of TCR beta VDJ combinations and CDR3 sequences used genomic DNA as the template. TCR repertoire sequencing was run on an Illumina HiSeq 2000. Concerning the study's data processing: TRBV/TRBJ rearrangement plots, CDR3 size and DJ length profiles, and Simpson's diversity index were used to assess repertoires. Whichever DNA sequence was most abundant in the deep sequencing data was defined as the immunodominant clone. CDR3 amino acid sequences were checked for sharing between subjects and were compared against published repertoires and the VDJdb database. TCRdb trimmed public reads at Q25 via fastp, called clones via MiXCR and kept in-frame beta chains. Merged by CDR3 protein, the rows form single entries marked with the most common genes and DNA. The V and J calls follow TCRdb's processing rather than the paper's. The sample has 95,000 to 150,000 distinct CDR3 sequences on record, over 30% of them singletons. About 2.7% of the sample lies in the top ten.

The entry originates in a study of CD8+CD57+ T cells in acquired aplastic anemia (dated by TCRdb to the late 2010s). About the full investigation: Extracted DNA from sorted CD4+ and CD8+ cells averaged approximately 3 ug, ranging from about 0.17 to 27.4 ug. CD8+CD57+ expansion was defined as a frequency above the mean frequency observed in healthy subjects. Results and caveats for the whole study, not just this receptor: Between patients and healthy controls, no significant difference in CD8+ Simpson's diversity was found (P=0.060). Twenty-nine CD8+ CDR3 sequences were found to be shared between patients and controls, but these sequences appeared to be highly expressed in patients and within the immunodominant clones of the patients.

The germline V gene yields MGHDK for CDR1 and SYGVNS for CDR2. The CDR3 has 16 amino acids, counting the end cysteine and phenylalanine. Only CDR3 DNA is held: 48 bases, read in frame from base 1. The trim is 6 bases for V and 3 bases for J, with a gap of 20 bases between the germline ends. Expansion of CD8+CD57+ cells had been shown by flow cytometry in the patients chosen for sequencing. Every patient had a diagnosis of severe acquired aplastic anemia based on International Study of Aplastic Anemia and Agranulocytosis and Camitta criteria. No patient had received any therapy when blood was sampled. The study deep-sequenced TCR repertoires of sorted CD4+ and CD8+ blood T cells from severe aplastic anemia patients and healthy subjects. In the USA, patient enrollment took place under clinicaltrials.gov protocols 00001620, 01623167, 00001397, 00071045, 00081523 and 00961064. Ficoll-Paque density gradient centrifugation was used to isolate peripheral blood mononuclear cells. Before DNA extraction, CD4+ and CD8+ T cells were sorted by FACS or by magnetic beads.

The chain employs TRBV25-1 and TRBJ1-1, with TRBD1 as a weak D call on 6 bases. The TCR originated in a human donor with aplastic anemia. Sequenced sample: sorted CD4+, CD8+, or CD8+CD57+ T cells (not recorded which) from PBMCs. The CDR3 sequence is CASSRNQQGNDTEAFF. The sequenced DNA: TGTGCCAGCAGCCGCAATCAACAGGGAAATGACACTGAAGCTTTCTTT.